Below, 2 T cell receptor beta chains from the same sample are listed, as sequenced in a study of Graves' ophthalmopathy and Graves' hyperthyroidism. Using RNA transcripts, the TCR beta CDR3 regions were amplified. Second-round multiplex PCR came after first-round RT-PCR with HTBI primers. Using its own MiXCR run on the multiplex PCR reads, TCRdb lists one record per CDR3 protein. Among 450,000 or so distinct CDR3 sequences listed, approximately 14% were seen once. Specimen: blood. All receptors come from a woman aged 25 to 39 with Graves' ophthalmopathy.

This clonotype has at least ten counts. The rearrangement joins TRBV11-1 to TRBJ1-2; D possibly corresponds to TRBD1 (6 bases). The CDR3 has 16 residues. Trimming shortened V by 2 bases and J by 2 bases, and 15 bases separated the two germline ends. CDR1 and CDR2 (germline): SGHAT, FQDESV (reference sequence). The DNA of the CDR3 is TGTGCCAGCAGCTTATTTGAAGGGCAGGGGAACTATGGCTACACCTTC. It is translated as CASSLFEGQGNYGYTF.

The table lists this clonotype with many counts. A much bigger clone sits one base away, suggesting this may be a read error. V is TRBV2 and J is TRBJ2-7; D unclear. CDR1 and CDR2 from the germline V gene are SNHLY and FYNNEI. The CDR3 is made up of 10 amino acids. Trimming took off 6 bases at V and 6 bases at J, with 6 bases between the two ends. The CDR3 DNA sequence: TGTGCCAGCAGCTGGGGCGAGCAGTACTTC. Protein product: CASSWGEQYF.